The rows below give T cell receptor beta chains drawn from one sample of a study of CD4 T cells in relation to SARS-CoV-2 and coronaviruses. No cognate antigen is known for these TCRs. The assay was immunoSEQ multiplex PCR, and TCRdb's table has in-frame clones only and misses some. The data hold around 11,000 clones, with 70% to 85% observed a single time. Source material: CD4+ T cells from PBMCs, cultured in vitro. The receptor set was obtained from a human donor in good health. CDR3s include the opening cysteine and the closing phenylalanine or tryptophan. D genes are given only for firm matches. Only part of the rows carry a size: once, few, many, or a class if the clone is expanded.

j_gene	abundance	v_gene	d_gene	CDR3nt	CDR3aa
TRBJ2-3	.	TRBV3-1/TRBV3-2	.	TGTGCCAGCAGCCAAGATAGGGTTGAGGGGGGCAAGACAGATACGCAGTATTTT	CASSQDRVEGGKTDTQYF
TRBJ2-3	.	TRBV28	.	TGTGCCAGCAGCGACTCAGGGGGGGCAGATACGCAGTATTTT	CASSDSGGADTQYF
TRBJ2-3	once	TRBV9	.	TGTGCCAGCAGCGTAGCGGTTCTCTCCGGCACAGATACGCAGTATTTT	CASSVAVLSGTDTQYF
TRBJ2-2	.	TRBV5-6	.	TGTGCCAGCAGCTTTAGTTTCACCGGGGAGCTGTTTTTT	CASSFSFTGELFF
TRBJ1-5	.	TRBV3-1/TRBV3-2	.	TGTGCCAGCAGCCAAGGGCACCTTAGCAATCAGCCCCAGCATTTT	CASSQGHLSNQPQHF
TRBJ1-5	.	TRBV28	.	TGTGCCAGCAGAAGGACATCCTATCAGCCCCAGCATTTT	CASRRTSYQPQHF
TRBJ2-7	.	TRBV7-2	TRBD2	TGTGCCAGCAGCTTAGGGGTAGCGGGGGCCTCCTACGAGCAGTACTTC	CASSLGVAGASYEQYF
TRBJ2-7	.	TRBV6-5	.	TGTGCCAGCAGTTACGGTCGTCTAGCTGGCGAGCAGTACTTC	CASSYGRLAGEQYF
TRBJ2-3	.	TRBV6-1	TRBD2	TGTGCCAGCAGTGAAGCGTCTTACGGGGGGAGCACAGATACGCAGTATTTT	CASSEASYGGSTDTQYF
TRBJ2-5	.	TRBV19	TRBD2	TGTGCCAGTAGCCCTACCCAAGCGGGGCTACAAGAGACCCGGTACTTC	CASSPTQAGLQETRYF
TRBJ1-5	.	TRBV4-3	.	TGCGCCAGCAGCCAGGTCCGGGACAGCAATCAGCCCCAGCATTTT	CASSQVRDSNQPQHF
TRBJ1-1	.	TRBV5-1	.	TGCGCCAGCAGCTTGGGGGGTTTGAACACTGAAGCTTTCTTT	CASSLGGLNTEAFF
TRBJ1-3	.	TRBV21-1	.	TGTGCCAGCAGCAAAGGGTCTGGAAACACCATATATTTT	CASSKGSGNTIYF
TRBJ1-2	few	TRBV19	.	TGTGCCAGTAGTATTGGGCGGGACATCGTTGGCTACACCTTC	CASSIGRDIVGYTF
TRBJ2-5	.	TRBV7-2	.	TGTGCCAGCAGCTCAACGGGCCTCCCGGAAGAGACCCAGTACTTC	CASSSTGLPEETQYF
TRBJ1-1	.	TRBV7-2	.	TGTGCCAGCAGCTCTTTGGGGGGGAGGACTGAAGCTTTCTTT	CASSSLGGRTEAFF
TRBJ1-2	.	TRBV19	TRBD1	TGTGCCAGTAGTCCCCCCGCCGGGACAGGCCTAGGTGGCTACACCTTC	CASSPPAGTGLGGYTF
TRBJ2-6	.	TRBV4-3	TRBD1	TGCGCCAGCAGCCAACCCCAGGGGGCAGGGGCCAACGTCCTGACTTTC	CASSQPQGAGANVLTF
TRBJ2-7	.	TRBV9	TRBD2	TGTGCCAGCAGCGGGGGGGGAGGGCCGTATAACGAGCAGTACTTC	CASSGGGGPYNEQYF
TRBJ2-7	once	TRBV7-2	TRBD1	TGTGCCAGCAGCGGAATGGGGACAGCTTCCTACGAGCAGTACTTC	CASSGMGTASYEQYF